Below, one TCR beta chain is given with its context. CDR3 length: 15 residues. Trimming shortened V by 1 base and J by 0 bases, and 10 bases separated the two germline ends. CDR1 and CDR2 from the germline V gene are LGHDT and YNNKEL (reference sequence). The RNA, roughly 0.45 to 1 ug, was put through reverse transcription using random hexamers. The immunoSEQ assay covered 54 Vbeta and 13 Jbeta segments for CDR3. TCRdb redid the calling of the immunoSEQ multiplex PCR reads with MiXCR, one entry per CDR3 protein. Of 200,000 to 300,000 distinct CDR3 sequences listed, almost 97% are singletons. This specimen comes from a study of CD8 T cells in Susac syndrome. In the study overall: Of the sequenced Susac syndrome patients, more than five had active disease and under 10 were in remission.

Sequenced sample: CD4+ T cells from PBMCs. The genes are TRBV3-1 and TRBJ2-7; D is uncertain. The sequence was obtained from a human donor with Susac syndrome. CDR3 region: CASSQVAARSYEQYF. As DNA, the CDR3 is TGTGCCAGCAGCCAAGTGGCAGCCCGCTCCTACGAGCAGTACTTC.